This TCR beta chain emerged from a study of cytomegalovirus exposure and HLA in healthy donors. Study-wide results and limits: A previous analysis found most TCR beta V segments productive roughly 90% or roughly 30% of the time. CMV serostatus was the only recorded immune exposure for donors. Rare TCR sequences predominated, though certain public TCRs were found in many donors.

PCR used 60 Vbeta primers and 13 Jbeta primers. Produced via immunoSEQ multiplex PCR; TCRdb's table is partial and in-frame only. The sample has under 100,000 clones; 65% to 85% are singletons. Turning to this clone: As yet, its antigen is unknown.

The germline V and J ends were trimmed by 5 bases and 4 bases, with 12 bases remaining between them. The V gene's germline CDR1 is SGHAT and CDR2 FQNNGV. This CDR3 region has 14 residues. J is TRBJ1-3 and V is TRBV11-2; D perhaps matches TRBD1 (5 bases). The source of this sequence is a man between 50 and 59 years old in good health and CMV-seronegative. The sequenced sample was PBMCs. CDR3 DNA sequence: TGTGCCAGCAGCGCTCAGGGCTTAGGAAACACCATATATTTT. Protein sequence: CASSAQGLGNTIYF.